Following are 25 T cell receptor beta chains from one sample sequenced in a study of blood T cell repertoires in COVID-19. The repertoire was sequenced with immunoSEQ multiplex PCR; TCRdb's copy has only in-frame clones and lacks some. The data show about 100,000 clones, with around 90% seen just once and 11% held by the top ten. The specimen sequenced was peripheral blood. The receptor set was obtained from a man aged 80 or over with acute or convalescent COVID-19.

This clone has a single count. This sequence joins TRBV10-3 and TRBJ1-2, with 10 bases matching TRBD1. The CDR3 consists of 14 residues. Unmatched junction bases numbered 7, after V lost 3 bases and J lost 9 bases. The germline gives CDR1 ENHRY, CDR2 SYGVKD. The CDR3 protein is CAISEPGTGASYTF. The CDR3 nucleotides are TGTGCCATCAGTGAACCCGGGACAGGGGCTAGCTACACCTTC.

The chain employs TRBV5-6 and TRBJ2-7; D uncertain. Germline-derived CDR1 and CDR2 are SGHDT and YYEEEE. The V end lost 2 bases, the J end lost 2 bases, and 11 bases lay between the germline ends. The CDR3 sequence is 14 residues long. The chain's CDR3 is CASSLGGSPYEQYF. The CDR3 bases are TGTGCCAGCAGCTTAGGCGGAAGCCCCTACGAGCAGTACTTC.

The CDR3 is CASSFRTGEGGYTF. In nucleotides, the CDR3 is TGCGCCAGCAGTTTTAGGACAGGGGAGGGCGGCTACACCTTC. V gene TRBV10-1 combines with J gene TRBJ1-2; 9 bases match TRBD1. Germline loops: CDR1 WNHNN, CDR2 SYGVQD (reference sequence). The CDR3 totals 14 residues. Trimming took 5 bases from V and 8 from J; bases not matched to a gene: 9.

The V gene is TRBV19, the J gene TRBJ2-5; 7 bases agree with TRBD1. J gave up 0 bases and V 2 bases, and 3 bases lay outside the gene matches. From germline, CDR1 is LNHDA and CDR2 SQIVND (reference sequence). The CDR3 runs 15 residues. This CDR3 is CASSISGTDQETQYF. CDR3 coding DNA: TGTGCCAGTAGTATATCCGGGACAGACCAAGAGACCCAGTACTTC. Supplemented by reference TRBV19 and TRBJ2-5, the full variable domain reads DGGITQSPKYLFRKEGQNVTLSCEQNLNHDAMYWYRQDPGQGLRLIYYSQIVNDFQKGDIAEGYSVSREKKESFPLTVTSAQKNPTAFYLCASSISGTDQETQYFGPGTRLLVL.

The chain joins TRBV15 to TRBJ2-7; 7 positions match TRBD2. The V gene end was trimmed by 0 bases and the J gene end by 5 bases; junction bases not matched to a gene: 10. The CDR3 totals 16 residues. Germline V gives CDR1 LNHNV, CDR2 YYDKDF (reference sequence). DNA for the CDR3: TGTGCCACCAGCAGAGATGTGGGGGGGAAGGGAAACGAGCAGTACTTC. It encodes CATSRDVGGKGNEQYF. The whole variable domain, filled in from reference TRBV15 and TRBJ2-7, reads DAMVIQNPRYQVTQFGKPVTLSCSQTLNHNVMYWYQQKSSQAPKLLFHYYDKDFNNEADTPDNFQSRRPNTSFCFLDIRSPGLGDTAMYLCATSRDVGGKGNEQYFGPGTRLTVT.

The chain has TRBV28 and TRBJ1-1, with D unresolved. The germline V gene has CDR1 MDHEN and CDR2 SYDVKM. The V end lost 6 bases, the J end lost 6 bases, and 17 bases lay between the germline ends. The CDR3 extends over 14 amino acids. CDR3 sequence (DNA): TGTGCCAGCAGCCTGGCCTCTCCTCGGGCTGAAGCTTTCTTT. Translation gives CASSLASPRAEAFF. Variable domain in full (rest from reference TRBV28 and TRBJ1-1): DVKVTQSSRYLVKRTGEKVFLECVQDMDHENMFWYRQDPGLGLRLIYFSYDVKMKEKGDIPEGYSVSREKKERFSLILESASTNQTSMYLCASSLASPRAEAFFGQGTRLTVV.

CDR3 in amino acids: CASSVTGLSYNSPLHF. The CDR3 nucleotides are TGTGCCAGCAGCGTTACAGGGTTGTCCTATAATTCACCCCTCCACTTT. The chain recombines TRBV7-2 with TRBJ1-6; D perhaps matches TRBD1 (6 bases). The ends were cut back, 5 bases at V and 1 base at J, with 12 bases in the middle. This CDR3 has 16 residues. Germline V gene data show CDR1 as SGHTA and CDR2 as FQGNSA.

The chain joins TRBV4-3 to TRBJ2-2; tentative D call: TRBD2 (7 bases). The germline V gene encodes CDR1 LGHNA and CDR2 YSLEER. The V gene lost 2 bases and the J gene lost 4 bases, with 17 bases spanning the gap. The CDR3 totals 17 residues. Here the CDR3 DNA reads TGCGCCAGCAGCCAAAGTGGGGGGGCTAGCATCACCGGGGAGCTGTTTTTT. It codes for CASSQSGGASITGELFF.

The chain joins TRBV9 to TRBJ1-1; D perhaps matches TRBD1 (6 bases). The V end lost 1 base, the J end lost 5 bases, and 12 bases lay between the germline ends. This CDR3 has 14 residues. The germline gives CDR1 SGDLS, CDR2 YYNGEE. The CDR3 DNA reads TGTGCCAGCAGCGTACTCCCGGGACAAACTGAAGCTTTCTTT. Amino acid sequence: CASSVLPGQTEAFF.

The chain links TRBV9 to TRBJ1-1; D uncertain. Trimming removed 5 bases from V and 0 bases from J, with 11 bases in between. This CDR3 comprises 14 residues. Per the germline V gene, CDR1 is SGDLS and CDR2 is YYNGEE. The CDR3 DNA is TGTGCCAGCAGTTTGTACTCGGTGAACACTGAAGCTTTCTTT. This sequence encodes CASSLYSVNTEAFF. Full variable domain (remainder filled in from reference TRBV9 and TRBJ1-1): DSGVTQTPKHLITATGQRVTLRCSPRSGDLSVYWYQQSLDQGLQFLIQYYNGEERAKGNILERFSAQQFPDLHSELNLSSLELGDSALYFCASSLYSVNTEAFFGQGTRLTVV.

V is TRBV7-9 and J is TRBJ1-2, with TRBD1 identical over 11 bases. The germline gives CDR1 SEHNR, CDR2 FQNEAQ (reference sequence). This CDR3 region has 14 residues. After removal of 5 bases from V and 5 bases from J, the junction contained 4 bases not matched to a gene. The CDR3 here is CASSAGQGAYGYTF. CDR3 in DNA: TGTGCCAGCAGCGCAGGACAGGGGGCATATGGCTACACCTTC.

The rearrangement joins TRBV5-4 to TRBJ2-2; D not resolved. This CDR3 spans 12 amino acids. CDR1 SGHNT and CDR2 YYREEE come from the germline V gene (reference sequence). With 3 bases removed from V and 2 bases from J, the gap between germline ends came to 2 bases. The CDR3 bases are TGTGCCAGCAGCTCTAACACCGGGGAGCTGTTTTTT. This codes for CASSSNTGELFF.

The chain carries TRBV6-5 and TRBJ2-7; 9 nucleotides match TRBD1. CDR1 MNHEY and CDR2 SVGAGI come from the germline V gene. CDR3 length equals 13 residues. Trimming took 10 bases from V and 5 from J; bases not matched to a gene: 9. The CDR3 coding sequence is TGTGCCACCGAAGGGACAGGGAGGCACGAGCAGTACTTC. The encoded protein is CATEGTGRHEQYF.

The V call is TRBV3-1 (or the pseudogene TRBV3-2), the J call TRBJ2-1; unclear D gene. CDR3 length: 13 residues. The V gene lost 1 base and the J gene lost 5 bases, with 6 bases spanning the gap. Germline loops: CDR1 LGHDT, CDR2 YNNKEL (reference sequence). The DNA for the CDR3 is TGTGCCAGCAGCCAAGGACAAAACAATGAGCAGTTCTTC. It specifies CASSQGQNNEQFF.

This chain uses TRBV5-5 with TRBJ2-2; 8 positions agree with TRBD1. This CDR3 comprises 14 residues. The germline V gene has CDR1 SGHKS and CDR2 YYEKEE (reference sequence). Germline trimming cut 4 bases from V and 7 bases from J; bases unmatched to any gene: 6. In DNA, the CDR3 is TGTGCCAGCAGCCTGGGACAGGTGATCGGGGAGCTGTTTTTT. As protein: CASSLGQVIGELFF.

This chain connects TRBV12-2 to TRBJ1-2. TRBV12-2 is designated a pseudogene. The length of the CDR3 is 12 residues. DNA of the CDR3: TGTGCAAGTCGCCTTTCCTACCATGGCTACACCTTC. As protein: CASRLSYHGYTF.

Notes on this clone: Compared with germline, one end of the junction differs, possibly owing to a read error. CDR3 DNA: TGTGCCAGCAGCCTAACGGCGGGGAACACTGAAGCTTTCTTT. Its translation: CASSLTAGNTEAFF. The gene calls are TRBV7-3 and TRBJ1-1; D unclear. CDR1 and CDR2 (germline): SGHTA, FQGTGA. The CDR3 is made up of 14 amino acids.

The V call is TRBV12-3 or TRBV12-4, the J call TRBJ1-1; the match to TRBD1 covers 7 bases. The CDR3 runs to 13 residues. The V and J ends lost 4 bases and 5 bases, in that order; junction bases with no gene match: 4. The CDR3 reads CASSWDSRTEAFF. The CDR3 DNA sequence: TGTGCCAGCAGTTGGGACAGTCGGACTGAAGCTTTCTTT.

The J gene is TRBJ2-1, the V gene TRBV11-2, with 7 bases that match TRBD1. Germline values: CDR1 SGHAT, CDR2 FQNNGV. There are 14 residues in the CDR3. V shed 5 bases, J shed 3 bases, and the junction held 4 bases outside the gene matches. The CDR3 DNA follows: TGTGCCAGCAGCCTCGGGACAGACTACAATGAGCAGTTCTTC. Its protein product is CASSLGTDYNEQFF.

This sequence joins TRBV7-9 and TRBJ2-1, with 9 bases lining up with TRBD2. The CDR3 loop spans 11 amino acids. Germline CDR1 reads SEHNR; CDR2 reads FQNEAQ (reference sequence). Germline trimming cut 4 bases from V and 14 bases from J; bases unmatched to any gene: 3. CDR3 sequence (DNA): TGTGCCAGCAGCTGGGGACTAGCAGAGTTCTTC. Translation gives CASSWGLAEFF.

The chain carries TRBV6-5 and TRBJ2-1; the match to TRBD1 covers 10 bases. Germline values: CDR1 MNHEY, CDR2 SVGAGI. V lost 5 bases and J lost 7; bases outside the gene matches: 8. The CDR3 loop spans 15 amino acids. CDR3 DNA sequence: TGTGCCAGCAGTCGACAGGGGGCCCTCAGTAATGAGCAGTTCTTC. It specifies CASSRQGALSNEQFF.

The chain carries TRBV9 and TRBJ2-3, with TRBD2 identical over 8 bases. The CDR3 length is 18 residues. Germline trimming cut 4 bases from V and 0 bases from J; bases unmatched to any gene: 13. Germline CDR1 reads SGDLS; CDR2 reads YYNGEE. The CDR3 protein is CASSPRLREDTSTDTQYF. In DNA form, the CDR3 reads TGTGCCAGCAGCCCCCGGTTGCGGGAGGACACTAGCACAGATACGCAGTATTTT.

The chain uses TRBV6-2 or TRBV6-3 and TRBJ1-1; D not certain. Germline CDR1 MNHEY, CDR2 SVGEGT. Trimming pared 2 bases from V and 5 bases from J, leaving 15 bases between. This CDR3 comprises 15 residues. The CDR3 coding sequence is TGTGCCAGCAGTTACCCGGAAGCGGATATGACTGAAGCTTTCTTT. Amino acids: CASSYPEADMTEAFF.

This chain uses TRBV9 with TRBJ2-7, with D possibly matching TRBD1 (6 bases). The V end was cut by 0 bases, the J end by 1 base, with 11 bases between. CDR1 and CDR2 (germline): SGDLS, YYNGEE. The CDR3 runs 15 residues. The CDR3 region is CASSVGSGASYEQYF. The CDR3 DNA follows: TGTGCCAGCAGCGTAGGGTCAGGGGCGTCCTACGAGCAGTACTTC.

The chain links TRBV7-9 to TRBJ1-4; 7 bases line up with TRBD1. The CDR3 runs 14 residues. Germline-derived CDR1 and CDR2 are SEHNR and FQNEAQ (reference sequence). J was trimmed by 8 bases and V by 5 bases; bases with no gene match: 8. The CDR3 DNA is TGTGCCAGCAGCGTAGACAGGGCAAGGGAAAAACTGTTTTTT. Its translation is CASSVDRAREKLFF.